The rows below give T cell receptor beta chains drawn from one sample of a study of cytomegalovirus exposure and HLA in healthy donors. Generated by immunoSEQ multiplex PCR, the TCRdb table keeps only in-frame clones and is missing some. Of a few hundred thousand clones in the sample, 86% were seen once. Sequencing used PBMCs. These TCRs come from a woman under 30 in good health and CMV-seronegative. CDR3s include the opening cysteine and the closing phenylalanine or tryptophan. Each record gives: CDR3 protein, V gene.

CDR3: CASSAFSGGASYEQYF
V: TRBV6-6

CDR3: CASSLNIGLDGYTF
V: TRBV27

CDR3: CASSLPYRDRGVNVLTF
V: TRBV7-2

CDR3: CASRFTGGRYNEKLFF
V: TRBV28

CDR3: CASSETGIMNTEAFF
V: TRBV2

CDR3: CAAGFDTQYF
V: TRBV27

CDR3: CASSISRQVPYEQYF
V: TRBV19

CDR3: CAWSESGNTEAFF
V: TRBV30

CDR3: CASSLGARLLYEQYF
V: TRBV11-2

CDR3: CASSLQGTGDYEQYF
V: TRBV4-1

CDR3: CASSPQTGKNGNTIYF
V: TRBV18

CDR3: CASSYQTTASGELFF
V: TRBV6-5

CDR3: CASSHSQPLQETQYF
V: TRBV5-1

CDR3: CASSLRGLSSYEQYF
V: TRBV18

CDR3: CAWSVWGEGVRGSNQPQHF
V: TRBV30

CDR3: CASRGLAETDTQYF
V: TRBV9

CDR3: CASSDSRNTGELFF
V: TRBV2

CDR3: CASSLGQETEAFF
V: TRBV18

CDR3: CASSGTGYYNEQFF
V: TRBV18

CDR3: CASSPGLGDTQYF
V: TRBV7-7

CDR3: CASGEYQPQHF
V: TRBV7-9

CDR3: CASSPDRSYGYTF
V: TRBV7-2

CDR3: CAWKDKSGGYGYTF
V: TRBV30

CDR3: CASSLGDNGSYNEQFF
V: TRBV28

CDR3: CASGGPGGTQYF
V: TRBV4-1

CDR3: CASSVDRGFKGYTF
V: TRBV5-1

CDR3: CASSLRGTPNTGELFF
V: TRBV5-1

CDR3: CASSLFDSGQPQHF
V: TRBV27

CDR3: CASSLFYGGPKETQYF
V: TRBV27

CDR3: CAWGPHRQGNTIYF
V: TRBV30

CDR3: CASSLREDTEAFF
V: TRBV27

CDR3: CASSFGQAHFEQYF
V: TRBV5-1

CDR3: CAWSVGARGFQYF
V: TRBV30

CDR3: CASSPTGPYGYTF
V: TRBV4-1

CDR3: CASSGRQGARTGELFF
V: TRBV25-1

CDR3: CASSLVGGQETQYF
V: TRBV7-9

CDR3: CATRTGTDTQYF
V: TRBV28

CDR3: CASRSFPAPAGRETQYF
V: TRBV2

CDR3: CASSSPETGDNNEQFF
V: TRBV5-6

CDR3: CASSSTGRQDTEAFF
V: TRBV28

CDR3: CASSQDRGPYEQYF
V: TRBV7-9

CDR3: CASRTTSGAIYEQYF
V: TRBV28

CDR3: CASSLGRMNNEQFF
V: TRBV27

CDR3: CASSLELLYEQYF
V: TRBV5-1

CDR3: CAWDTGTGLRFEQYF
V: TRBV30

CDR3: CASSQTASGRYEQYF
V: TRBV4-1

CDR3: CASSLWGQGPETQYF
V: TRBV7-6